The clone carrying this T cell receptor beta chain was seen repeatedly, ten times or more. What it binds is not known. Scientists made TCR beta libraries using quantitative 5'-RACE with molecular barcodes. A single record per CDR3 protein comes from TCRdb applying MiXCR to the 5' RACE reads. The data hold 500,000 or so distinct CDR3 sequences, with approximately 5.3% observed a single time. The data were taken from a study of CD8 T cells in ankylosing spondylitis. Overall study findings and caveats: Earlier authors reported some of these motif variants in reactive arthritis synovial fluid and blood. Reports say disease-linked clones showed up significantly more in matched ankylosing spondylitis synovial fluid. There was a TCR beta motif, made of eight highly homologous variants, that appeared characteristic of ankylosing spondylitis blood. Peripheral blood samples showed relatively rare disease-linked clones, and these clones were CD8+.

Between the trimmed V and J ends, which lost 6 bases and 0 bases, there was a span of 15 bases. CDR1 and CDR2 (germline): MGHRA, YSYEKL. This CDR3 contains 15 residues. Sequencing used blood, either unsorted or a sorted T cell fraction (not recorded which). This rearrangement joins TRBV4-1 to TRBJ2-7; TRBD1 might be the D (6 bases). This receptor was obtained from a male donor with ankylosing spondylitis. CDR3 loop: CASRAIGQTSYEQYF. DNA of the CDR3: TGCGCCAGCAGAGCGATTGGACAGACCTCCTACGAGCAGTACTTC.